This is a list of T cell receptor beta chains from one sample in a study of T cell responses to AZD1222 COVID-19 vaccine. Repertoires were generated with immunoSEQ multiplex PCR, while TCRdb's copy carries only in-frame clones and drops some. The sample consists of around 5,000 clones, about 91% of them appearing once. This material consisted of peripheral blood, taken 28 days after the second AZD1222 dose. The receptors were sampled from an adult who received the AZD1222 COVID-19 vaccine. Each CDR3 is given with its conserved first and last residue.

TRBJ2-7 TRBV28 13 CASSLRNPPEQYF
TRBJ1-6 TRBV9 20 CASSVNPEGGTSSYNSPLHF
TRBJ2-7 TRBV11-2 17 CASSLEIGWGSSYEQYF
TRBJ1-1 TRBV28 11 CATHQAQITFF
TRBJ2-5 TRBV12-3/TRBV12-4 12 CASSPSGETQYF
TRBJ1-1 TRBV6-5 14 CASIGGQLNTEAFF
TRBJ1-2 TRBV5-8 13 CASSLLRLYGYTF
TRBJ2-1 TRBV2 14 CASRVSGGANEQFF
TRBJ2-7 TRBV7-2 16 CASSTRTSGRSYEQYF
TRBJ2-3 TRBV12-3/TRBV12-4 11 CASSSTDTQYF
TRBJ2-2 TRBV28 15 CASSRTGFNTGELFF
TRBJ2-2 TRBV7-7 17 CASSPDPKRGNRGELFF
TRBJ2-7 TRBV5-4 14 CASSWGLAGDEQYF
TRBJ2-7 TRBV7-2 16 CASSFRGTSGTYEQYF
TRBJ2-3 TRBV10-2 13 CASRPPVTDTQYF
TRBJ2-7 TRBV6-5 13 CASGPGLAYEQYF
TRBJ2-3 TRBV28 16 CASSLVGTGDLDTQYF
TRBJ2-2 TRBV19 17 CASNPTGAQSINGELFF
TRBJ2-4 TRBV4-1 16 CASSQDRTSAKNIQYF
TRBJ1-4 TRBV10-1 14 CASSPLATNEKLFF
TRBJ1-1 TRBV7-9 12 CASSHPPLEAFF
TRBJ1-1 TRBV29-1 13 CSVFPQGNTEAFF
TRBJ1-2 TRBV9 14 CASSVMGSGYGYTF
TRBJ1-1 TRBV7-8 16 CASSLVPGAMNTEAFF
TRBJ2-7 TRBV7-9 15 CASSFGTTSSYEQYF
TRBJ2-3 TRBV19 12 CASRPQGDTQYF
TRBJ1-1 TRBV6-2/TRBV6-3 13 CASSYGQSTEAFF
TRBJ2-7 TRBV6-5 14 CASTTSGGAHEQYF
TRBJ2-3 TRBV6-5 15 CASNGLAGGADTQYF
TRBJ2-5 TRBV6-5 13 CASSDRGRGTQYF
TRBJ1-3 TRBV28 17 CASSFDGYNTPGNTIYF
TRBJ1-1 TRBV28 15 CASRVGGSKNTEAFF
TRBJ2-3 TRBV19 16 CASSISGRAGFDTQYF
TRBJ1-2 TRBV1 12 CTTRQGARGYTF
TRBJ2-3 TRBV7-3 13 CASSLEASDTQYF
TRBJ2-5 TRBV19 13 CASSPGPKETQYF
TRBJ1-1 TRBV23-1 15 CASSPKLHVNTEAFF
TRBJ1-1 TRBV11-3 14 CASSYDGRDTEAFF
TRBJ1-1 TRBV6-5 15 CASSYSITMNTEAFF
TRBJ2-7 TRBV5-6 16 CASSLGGGTPIYEQYF
TRBJ1-1 TRBV6-1 14 CASSDPNPSTEAFF
TRBJ2-1 TRBV6-5 16 CASSYTLAGGHNEQFF
TRBJ2-7 TRBV19 16 CASSIGYGRSSYEQYF
TRBJ1-6 TRBV6-6 14 CASGPRGGNSPLHF
TRBJ2-7 TRBV19 11 CASSLHYEQYF
TRBJ2-2 TRBV7-2 16 CASSLRTGRITGELFF
TRBJ1-5 TRBV12-3/TRBV12-4 12 CASRKQRQPQHF
TRBJ2-4 TRBV14 16 CASSQVATRYSDIQYF
TRBJ2-3 TRBV27 12 CASSLSPDTQYF
TRBJ2-3 TRBV6-1 15 CASSGAGGLADTQYF
TRBJ1-1 TRBV18 14 CASSPDTRGTEAFF
TRBJ1-2 TRBV21-1 18 CASDPQAFSGTENYGYTF
TRBJ2-5 TRBV28 16 CASSSQGGGAEETQYF
TRBJ1-1 TRBV7-9 15 CASSSRLGRNTEAFF
TRBJ2-1 TRBV19 15 CASTETSGRGGEQFF
TRBJ1-1 TRBV14 13 CASSQVGGGEAFF
TRBJ2-1 TRBV19 20 CASSIGGRTSVSSRAGEQFF